What follows describes a single T cell receptor (beta chain). Its antigen is as yet unknown. This specimen belongs to a study of siplizumab effects on memory and regulatory T cells. Repertoires were generated with immunoSEQ multiplex PCR, while TCRdb's copy carries only in-frame clones and drops some. The sample yields more than 85,000 clones, 92% seen once. Trimming shortened V by 3 bases and J by 5 bases, and 8 bases separated the two germline ends. Germline V gene sequence: CDR1 LNHDA, CDR2 SQIVND (reference sequence). This CDR3 is built from 13 residues. General study points: The study found naive T cells seemingly more diverse than memory cells and seemingly major alloresponse contributors. Unstimulated subset assignment was obtained for only a minor fraction of alloreactive clones.

The sequenced sample was CD4+ T cells sorted from blood. This sequence joins TRBV19 and TRBJ1-5; D uncertain. The TCR sequence derives from a human donor in good health. CDR3 sequence: CASSITGDQPQHF. In DNA, the CDR3 is TGTGCCAGTAGTATCACCGGGGATCAGCCCCAGCATTTT. Variable domain in full (rest from reference TRBV19 and TRBJ1-5): DGGITQSPKYLFRKEGQNVTLSCEQNLNHDAMYWYRQDPGQGLRLIYYSQIVNDFQKGDIAEGYSVSREKKESFPLTVTSAQKNPTAFYLCASSITGDQPQHFGDGTRLSIL.